The rows below give T cell receptor beta chains drawn from one sample of a study of CD8+ T cells in alopecia areata. The protocol was immunoSEQ multiplex PCR, while the TCRdb copy is restricted to in-frame clones and leaves out a portion. The table includes about 150,000 clones, 54% detected once. Sequenced material: CD8+ T cells sorted from blood, taken at week 4, from a patient treated with tofacitinib. These receptors were taken from a human donor with alopecia areata. Both conserved end residues are part of each CDR3. D genes are given only for firm matches. Some rows have no size entry. The others give once, few or many, or a class for an expanded clone.

>.|TRBV4-1|TRBD1|TRBJ1-5
TGCGCCAGCAGCCACACAGGGGATCAGCCCCAGCATTTT
CASSHTGDQPQHF
>once|TRBV6-5|.|TRBJ1-5
TGTGCCAGCACCAATCTGCCAGCTGGCAATCAGCCCCAGCATTTT
CASTNLPAGNQPQHF
>.|TRBV7-2|.|TRBJ2-2
TGTGCCAGCAGCTTAAGGCGGGGGCGCACCGGGGAGCTGTTTTTT
CASSLRRGRTGELFF
>.|TRBV5-1|TRBD2|TRBJ2-5
TGCGCCAGCAGCTTGGGAGCGGGATATGAAGAGACCCAGTACTTC
CASSLGAGYEETQYF
>few|TRBV7-2|.|TRBJ1-3
TGTGCCAGCAGCCCGTGGACCGAGCAGAGAAACACCATATATTTT
CASSPWTEQRNTIYF
>.|TRBV7-9|.|TRBJ1-4
TGTGCCAGCAGCCCGAGGAGCGGGGAAAAACTGTTTTTT
CASSPRSGEKLFF
>.|TRBV6-5|TRBD2|TRBJ2-3
TGTGCCAGCAGCCCTAGCGGGGGGGGGCAGTATTTT
CASSPSGGGQYF
>.|TRBV7-3|TRBD2|TRBJ2-5
TGTGCCAGCGCTCGGGAGGATCAAGAGACCCAGTACTTC
CASAREDQETQYF
>.|TRBV4-3|.|TRBJ2-7
TGCGCCAGCAGCCAGTCCCTCGGCGACGAGCAGTACTTC
CASSQSLGDEQYF
>.|TRBV30|.|TRBJ2-2
TGTGCCTGGAGGCCCGGAGGCTCCAACACCGGGGAGCTGTTTTTT
CAWRPGGSNTGELFF
>.|TRBV27|.|TRBJ1-2
TGTGCCAGCGGGTTTTCCGGCTATGGCTACACCTTC
CASGFSGYGYTF
>few|TRBV5-6|TRBD1|TRBJ2-5
TGTGCCAGCAGCTCGCCGACAGGGGCGGGAGAGACCCAGTACTTC
CASSSPTGAGETQYF
>.|TRBV30|TRBD1|TRBJ1-2
TGTGCCTGGAGTCAACATCAGACAGGGGGCATGGGCTACACCTTC
CAWSQHQTGGMGYTF
>few|TRBV30|.|TRBJ1-2
TGTGCCTGGAGTCTCCAGGGATCGTATGGCTACACCTTC
CAWSLQGSYGYTF
>.|TRBV30|TRBD1|TRBJ2-2
TGTGCCTGGAGTCCGGACAGGGAGGAAGGGGAGCTGTTTTTT
CAWSPDREEGELFF
>.|TRBV29-1|.|TRBJ2-7
TGCAGCGTTGAATTACAGCTGAGCTACGAGCAGTACTTC
CSVELQLSYEQYF
>.|TRBV27|TRBD1|TRBJ2-1
TGTGCCAGCAGTCCCGGGACAGGGGTATTCTTC
CASSPGTGVFF
>.|TRBV29-1|.|TRBJ2-7
TGCAGCGTGGTGGTGGATAGCTCCTACGAGCAGTACTTC
CSVVVDSSYEQYF
>.|TRBV29-1|.|TRBJ2-7
TGCAGCGCCGACAATTCCTACGAGCAGTACTTC
CSADNSYEQYF
>few|TRBV9|.|TRBJ2-3
TGTGCCAGCAGTTATGCGGGGGCCCCCACAGATACGCAGTATTTT
CASSYAGAPTDTQYF
>once|TRBV27|.|TRBJ2-5
TGTGCCAGCGCTTTGGTGGGGGCAAAAGAGACCCAGTACTTC
CASALVGAKETQYF
>few|TRBV10-3|.|TRBJ2-1
TGTGCCATCAGTGAGTCGAATTGGGGGAATGAGCAGTTCTTC
CAISESNWGNEQFF
>.|TRBV25-1|.|TRBJ2-7
TGTGCCAGCAGCACAAATTCCTACGAGCAGTACTTC
CASSTNSYEQYF
>few|TRBV7-9|TRBD2|TRBJ2-1
TGTGCCAGCAGCTCCCTGGGTAGCGGGGGTACCTACAATGAGCAGTTCTTC
CASSSLGSGGTYNEQFF
>.|TRBV7-9|.|TRBJ2-7
TGTGCCAGCAGCTTATCCCCCGGGAGCGCCTACGAGCAGTACTTC
CASSLSPGSAYEQYF
>.|TRBV27|.|TRBJ2-5
TGTGCCAGCAGTCGTGGACAGAGTGGTGGCCAAGAGACCCAGTACTTC
CASSRGQSGGQETQYF
>.|TRBV5-6|.|TRBJ1-5
TGTGCCAGCAGCTTGGGGGCCCCCACGGGCAATCAGCCCCAGCATTTT
CASSLGAPTGNQPQHF
>once|TRBV25-1|.|TRBJ2-7
TGTGCCAGCAGTGAATCCGTCCTCAGGGGACGGGACGAGCAGTACTTC
CASSESVLRGRDEQYF
>.|TRBV11-2|.|TRBJ1-1
TGTGCCAGCAGCTTAGCCAGGACTGAAGCTTTCTTT
CASSLARTEAFF
>.|TRBV29-1|TRBD1|TRBJ2-7
TGCAGCGTTGAAGGGACAGGGGGGGCCTACGAGCAGTACTTC
CSVEGTGGAYEQYF
>few|TRBV29-1|TRBD2|TRBJ2-1
TGCAGCGTCGCACCGACTAGCGGGATAGCCTACAATGAGCAGTTCTTC
CSVAPTSGIAYNEQFF
>few|TRBV2|.|TRBJ2-1
TGTGCCATCCAGGGTAGCGGTTCCTACAATGAGCAGTTCTTC
CAIQGSGSYNEQFF
>many|TRBV27|.|TRBJ2-3
TGTGCCAGCAGTTCCCCTGAGGGAGGTAGTTGGGGAGATACGCAGTATTTT
CASSSPEGGSWGDTQYF
>.|TRBV7-9|.|TRBJ2-5
TGTGCCAGCAGCTTAGAAAACAGGGCAGAGACCCAGTACTTC
CASSLENRAETQYF
>few|TRBV7-8|TRBD2|TRBJ2-3
TGTGCCAGCAGCCCAACTCGGGGTCAGCGGGGGGCAGATACGCAGTATTTT
CASSPTRGQRGADTQYF
>.|TRBV27|.|TRBJ1-5
TGTGCCAGCAGTTTCTCAGGGGCTGGGCCCCAGCATTTT
CASSFSGAGPQHF
>.|TRBV29-1|.|TRBJ2-5
TGCAGCGTTGAGTGGGGGGAAGAGACCCAGTACTTC
CSVEWGEETQYF